A single sample is the source of the 17 T cell receptor beta chains below, sequenced in a study of OX40 agonist ivuxolimab in advanced cancers. Repertoires were generated with immunoSEQ multiplex PCR, while TCRdb's copy carries only in-frame clones and drops some. The sample contains just over 30,000 clones, around 87% of which appear only once. Here the sequenced sample was CD4+ or CD8+ T cells sorted from blood, taken in a trial of the OX40 agonist ivuxolimab. The origin of the receptors is an adult with an advanced solid tumor such as melanoma, head and neck, liver or kidney cancer.

The V gene is TRBV5-1, the J gene TRBJ2-1; a possible D gene is TRBD2 (5 bases). This CDR3 region has 17 residues. CDR1 and CDR2 from the germline V gene are SGHRS and YFSETQ. Trimming stripped 0 bases from V and 6 bases from J, with 19 bases between. CDR3 sequence (DNA): TGCGCCAGCAGCTTGGAGGGCGGGTACTTCGTTTTCAATGAGCAGTTCTTC. Its translation: CASSLEGGYFVFNEQFF.

This sequence joins TRBV11-3 and TRBJ2-5, with 9 bases that match TRBD1. Germline V lookup: CDR1 SGHNT, CDR2 YENEEA. The CDR3 has 16 amino acids. V was pared by 5 bases and J by 1 base, with 8 bases of the junction left unmatched. Here the CDR3 DNA reads TGTGCCAGCAGCCCCTCGGGACAGGGACTCCAAGAGACCCAGTACTTC. Amino acids: CASSPSGQGLQETQYF.

This rearrangement joins TRBV2 to TRBJ2-6, with 10 bases fitting TRBD1. V was pared by 6 bases and J by 3 bases, with 8 bases of the junction left unmatched. The CDR3 consists of 17 residues. CDR1 is SNHLY and CDR2 is FYNNEI in the germline V gene. CDR3 nucleotides: TGTGCCAGCAGCCCCGGGACAGGGGTTTTTGGGGCCAACGTCCTGACTTTC. Residues: CASSPGTGVFGANVLTF.

The rearrangement uses TRBV6-1 and TRBJ2-5; unclear D gene. Germline CDR1 reads MNHNS; CDR2 reads SASEGT. There are 13 residues in the CDR3. Trimming took off 5 bases at V and 4 bases at J, with 11 bases between the two ends. CDR3 nucleotides: TGTGCCAGCAGTAGGAAAAAGGGAGAGACCCAGTACTTC. It translates to CASSRKKGETQYF.

The rearrangement links TRBV16 to TRBJ1-4; D gene uncertain. V lost 4 bases and J 3 bases, leaving 9 bases between the germline ends. Germline CDR1 and CDR2: KGHSY and FQNENV. The length of the CDR3 is 14 residues. CDR3 protein: CASSLRRANEKLFF. The CDR3, as DNA: TGTGCCAGCAGCCTAAGACGGGCTAATGAAAAACTGTTTTTT.

The chain links TRBV19 to TRBJ1-2; 8 bases are shared with TRBD1. Trimming removed 3 bases from V and 4 bases from J; junction bases left unmatched: 7. Germline V gives CDR1 LNHDA, CDR2 SQIVND (reference sequence). The length of the CDR3 is 15 residues. The CDR3 nucleotides are TGTGCCAGTAGTATGAGCAGGGGGCCGAGCTATGGCTACACCTTC. Encoded protein: CASSMSRGPSYGYTF. Combining the CDR3 with reference TRBV19 and TRBJ1-2 gives the whole variable domain DGGITQSPKYLFRKEGQNVTLSCEQNLNHDAMYWYRQDPGQGLRLIYYSQIVNDFQKGDIAEGYSVSREKKESFPLTVTSAQKNPTAFYLCASSMSRGPSYGYTFGSGTRLTVV.

This clone was seen a single time. V usage is TRBV11-2 and J usage is TRBJ2-2; D gene ambiguous. With 3 bases removed from V and 0 bases from J, the gap between germline ends came to 14 bases. Germline V gene data show CDR1 as SGHAT and CDR2 as FQNNGV. The CDR3 sequence is 17 residues long. In DNA, the CDR3 is TGTGCCAGCAGCTTTCGGACGTTGGTAACGAACACCGGGGAGCTGTTTTTT. Protein product: CASSFRTLVTNTGELFF.

V gene TRBV6-1 combines with J gene TRBJ1-4, with 11 bases fitting TRBD1. CDR1 and CDR2 from the germline V gene are MNHNS and SASEGT. The CDR3 consists of 19 residues. V lost 3 bases and J lost 15; bases outside the gene matches: 24. CDR3 in amino acids: CASSDRTGGLRDNEKLVFF. The CDR3 nucleotides read TGTGCCAGCAGTGACCGGACAGGGGGCCTAAGGGATAATGAAAAATTGGTGTTTTTT.

This sequence joins TRBV5-6 and TRBJ2-7; 7 nucleotides align to TRBD1. The CDR3 contains 14 residues. The germline V gene has CDR1 SGHDT and CDR2 YYEEEE. The J segment lost 0 bases and the V segment lost 3 bases, leaving 3 bases of the junction unmatched. The DNA for the CDR3 is TGTGCCAGCAGCTACCGGGACAGCTCCTACGAGCAGTACTTC. Protein sequence: CASSYRDSSYEQYF.

The chain links TRBV5-6 to TRBJ1-5; 7 nucleotides match TRBD1. The V segment lost 0 bases and the J segment 0 bases; nucleotides outside the gene matches: 3. From germline, CDR1 is SGHDT and CDR2 YYEEEE. There are 16 residues in the CDR3. For the CDR3, the DNA is TGTGCCAGCAGCTTGGGGACAGGTAATAGCAATCAGCCCCAGCATTTT. It is translated as CASSLGTGNSNQPQHF.

J is TRBJ2-5 and V is TRBV4-2; 9 bases match TRBD2. Germline CDR1 reads LGHNA; CDR2 reads YNFKEQ. V dropped 2 bases and J dropped 1; count of bases not matched to a gene: 8. CDR3 length: 17 residues. The CDR3 DNA follows: TGTGCCAGCAGCCAAACTTTTAGCGGGGGAAGCCAAGAGACCCAGTACTTC. This encodes CASSQTFSGGSQETQYF.

The chain carries TRBV11-2 and TRBJ1-1; 7 bases agree with TRBD1. CDR3 size: 15 residues. V lost 4 bases and J lost 5; bases outside the gene matches: 10. Germline V CDR1 and CDR2: SGHAT, FQNNGV. The CDR3 loop reads CASSSLGGYVTEAFF. CDR3 coding DNA: TGTGCCAGCAGCTCCCTAGGGGGCTATGTGACTGAAGCTTTCTTT.

This chain joins TRBV7-2 and TRBJ1-3, with D unclear. V was shortened by 6 bases and J by 2 bases, with 14 bases between the two germline ends. The CDR3 is 15 amino acids. CDR1 is SGHTA, CDR2 FQGNSA, per germline. The CDR3: CASSSTGGAGNTIYF. In DNA form, the CDR3 reads TGTGCCAGCAGTTCCACCGGCGGGGCTGGAAACACCATATATTTT.

The chain recombines TRBV15 with TRBJ2-2, with 8 bases lining up with TRBD1. V shed 0 bases, J shed 4 bases, and the junction held 1 base outside the gene matches. The CDR3 is 15 residues long. Germline values: CDR1 LNHNV, CDR2 YYDKDF (reference sequence). CDR3 protein: CATSRETGGTGELFF. Here the CDR3 DNA reads TGTGCCACCAGCAGAGAAACAGGGGGCACCGGGGAGCTGTTTTTT.

The chain links TRBV28 to TRBJ2-3; TRBD2 aligns across 10 bases. With 5 bases clipped from V and 2 bases from J, the junction kept 10 bases outside the gene matches. CDR1 is MDHEN and CDR2 is SYDVKM in the germline V gene. This CDR3 comprises 17 residues. The DNA of the CDR3 is TGTGCCAGCAGTGCCACAGGGACTAGCGCCTACACAGATACGCAGTATTTT. Amino acid sequence: CASSATGTSAYTDTQYF.

The V call is TRBV7-9, the J call TRBJ2-1, with 8 bases lining up with TRBD2. CDR3 length: 15 residues. Germline V CDR1 and CDR2: SEHNR, FQNEAQ (reference sequence). After removal of 4 bases from V and 6 bases from J, the junction contained 8 bases not matched to a gene. The CDR3 reads CASSSGLGESNEQFF. CDR3 sequence (DNA): TGTGCCAGCAGCTCGGGACTAGGGGAGTCCAATGAGCAGTTCTTC.

This clone is a singleton in its sample. The chain couples TRBV10-3 to TRBJ1-4; 8 nucleotides line up with TRBD1. The J segment lost 5 bases and the V segment lost 7 bases, leaving 9 bases of the junction unmatched. The CDR3 is 15 amino acids. Germline CDR1 and CDR2: ENHRY and SYGVKD. This chain's CDR3 is CAIKALGQGNEKLFF. Here the CDR3 DNA reads TGTGCCATCAAAGCACTTGGACAGGGAAATGAAAAACTGTTTTTT.